This T cell receptor beta chain was captured in a study of shared clonotypes between healthy human individuals. Study-wide points: About 5.2% was the fraction of naive CD4 clonotypes found shared across several donors. Estimated clonotype richness was generally higher in naive than memory subsets. It was expected that sequencing depth would affect clonotype sharing among donors.

Only in-frame clones appear in the TCRdb table, and some are missing; sequencing was by immunoSEQ multiplex PCR. The table lists 2 million to 3 million clones, over 85% of them singletons, with 0.36% in the top ten. Trimming took off 5 bases at V and 5 bases at J, with 18 bases between the two ends. The length of the CDR3 is 15 residues. CDR1 and CDR2 from the germline V gene are SGHTA and FQGNSA. A note on this clone: Its antigen is as yet unknown.

The split of CD4+ cells yielded CD45RA+ naive and CD45RA-negative memory subsets. The specimen was naive CD4+ T cells from PBMCs. Subset noted: CD45RA+ positively selected. The source of this sequence is a man between 18 and 29 years old in good health. Some clones in this sample may be carry-over from other donors' samples. This chain links TRBV7-2 with TRBJ2-5; D may be TRBD2 (5 bases). Here the CDR3 reads CASSQTTGRGETQYF. CDR3 DNA: TGTGCCAGCAGCCAGACAACCGGACGAGGGGAGACCCAGTACTTC.